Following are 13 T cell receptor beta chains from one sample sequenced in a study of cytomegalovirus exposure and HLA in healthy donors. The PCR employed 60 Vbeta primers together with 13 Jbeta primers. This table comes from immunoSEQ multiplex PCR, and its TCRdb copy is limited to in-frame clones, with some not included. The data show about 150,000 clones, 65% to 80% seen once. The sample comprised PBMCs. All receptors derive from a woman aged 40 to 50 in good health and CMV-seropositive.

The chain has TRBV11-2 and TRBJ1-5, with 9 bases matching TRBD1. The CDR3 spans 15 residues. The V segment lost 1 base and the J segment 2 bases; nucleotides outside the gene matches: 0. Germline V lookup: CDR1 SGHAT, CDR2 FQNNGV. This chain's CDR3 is CASSLGTGGNQPQHF. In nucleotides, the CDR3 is TGTGCCAGCAGCTTAGGGACAGGGGGCAATCAGCCCCAGCATTTT.

CDR3 loop: CASSGQGQNEKLFF. The CDR3 DNA reads TGTGCCAGCAGTGGGCAGGGGCAAAATGAAAAACTGTTTTTT. The chain couples TRBV2 to TRBJ1-4; tentatively, D is TRBD1 (6 bases). Germline V CDR1 and CDR2: SNHLY, FYNNEI. This CDR3 is built from 14 residues. Trimming shortened V by 4 bases and J by 5 bases, and 11 bases separated the two germline ends.

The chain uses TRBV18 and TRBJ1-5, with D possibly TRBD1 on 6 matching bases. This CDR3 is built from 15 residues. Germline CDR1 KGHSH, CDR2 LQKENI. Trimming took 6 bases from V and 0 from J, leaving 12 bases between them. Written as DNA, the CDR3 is TGTGCCAGCTCGGAGCAGGGGAATAGCAATCAGCCCCAGCATTTT. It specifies CASSEQGNSNQPQHF.

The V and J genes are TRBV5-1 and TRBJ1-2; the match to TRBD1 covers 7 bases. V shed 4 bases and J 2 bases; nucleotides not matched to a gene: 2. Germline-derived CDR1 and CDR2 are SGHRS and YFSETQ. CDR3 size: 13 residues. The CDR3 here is CASSPTGNYGYTF. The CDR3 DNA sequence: TGCGCCAGCAGCCCGACAGGGAACTATGGCTACACCTTC.

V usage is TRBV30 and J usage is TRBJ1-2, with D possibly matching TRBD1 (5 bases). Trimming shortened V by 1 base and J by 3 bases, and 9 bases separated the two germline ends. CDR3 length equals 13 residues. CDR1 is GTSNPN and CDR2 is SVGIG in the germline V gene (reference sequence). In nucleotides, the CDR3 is TGTGCCTGGAGTGCGGGGGGGGACTATGGCTACACCTTC. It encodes CAWSAGGDYGYTF.

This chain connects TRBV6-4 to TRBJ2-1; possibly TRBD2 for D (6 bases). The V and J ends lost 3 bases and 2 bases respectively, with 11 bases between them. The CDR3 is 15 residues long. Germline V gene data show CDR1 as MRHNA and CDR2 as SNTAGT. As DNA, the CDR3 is TGTGCCAGCAGTGAGGGGGGTTTCCCCTACAATGAGCAGTTCTTC. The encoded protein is CASSEGGFPYNEQFF.

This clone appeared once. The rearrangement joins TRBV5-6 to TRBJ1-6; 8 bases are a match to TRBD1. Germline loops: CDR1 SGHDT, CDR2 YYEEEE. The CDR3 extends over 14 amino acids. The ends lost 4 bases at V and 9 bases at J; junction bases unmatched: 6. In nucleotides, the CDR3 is TGTGCCAGCAGCGGAGACAGGGGAGGTTCACCCCTCCACTTT. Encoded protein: CASSGDRGGSPLHF.

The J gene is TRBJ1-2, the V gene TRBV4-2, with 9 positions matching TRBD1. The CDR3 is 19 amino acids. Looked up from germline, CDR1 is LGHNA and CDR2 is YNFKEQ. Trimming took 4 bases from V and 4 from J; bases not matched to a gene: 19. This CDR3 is CASSPTGQGGDTYRYGYTF. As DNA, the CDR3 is TGTGCCAGCAGCCCCACGGGACAGGGAGGGGATACGTATCGCTATGGCTACACCTTC.

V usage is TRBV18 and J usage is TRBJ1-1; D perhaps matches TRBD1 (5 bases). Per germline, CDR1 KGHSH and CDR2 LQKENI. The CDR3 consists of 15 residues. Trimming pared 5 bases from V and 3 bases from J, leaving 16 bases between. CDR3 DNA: TGTGCCAGCTCAGCGGGCTTGGGGGGTCACACTGAAGCTTTCTTT. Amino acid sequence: CASSAGLGGHTEAFF.

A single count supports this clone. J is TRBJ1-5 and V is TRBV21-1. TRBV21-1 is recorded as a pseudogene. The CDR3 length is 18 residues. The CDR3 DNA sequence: TGTGCCAGCAGCAAAGGTCTGTCAGGGGACGGGGGGAATCAGCCCCAGCATTTT. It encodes CASSKGLSGDGGNQPQHF.

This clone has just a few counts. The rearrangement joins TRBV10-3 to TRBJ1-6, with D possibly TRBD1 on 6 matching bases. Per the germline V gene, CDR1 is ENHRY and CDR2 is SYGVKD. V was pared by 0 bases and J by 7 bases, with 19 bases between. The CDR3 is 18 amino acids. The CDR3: CAISESPSSDSVNSPLHF. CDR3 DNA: TGTGCCATCAGTGAGTCCCCATCCTCGGACAGCGTGAATTCACCCCTCCACTTT.

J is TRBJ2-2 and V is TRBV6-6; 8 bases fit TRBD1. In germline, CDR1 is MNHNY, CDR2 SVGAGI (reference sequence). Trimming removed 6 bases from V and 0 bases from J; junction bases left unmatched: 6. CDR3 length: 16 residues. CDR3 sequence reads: CASSQVQGANTGELFF. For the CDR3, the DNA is TGTGCCAGCAGCCAGGTACAGGGGGCGAACACCGGGGAGCTGTTTTTT.

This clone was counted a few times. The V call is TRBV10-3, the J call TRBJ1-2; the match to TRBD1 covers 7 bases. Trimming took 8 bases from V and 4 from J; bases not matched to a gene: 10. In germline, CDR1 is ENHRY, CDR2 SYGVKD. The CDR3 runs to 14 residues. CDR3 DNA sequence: TGTGCCATCCGCATTCCGGGACAGTTCTATGGCTACACCTTC. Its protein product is CAIRIPGQFYGYTF.